These 32 T cell receptor beta chains were all obtained from the same sample, sequenced in a study of T cell changes during pregnancy in multiple sclerosis. The method was immunoSEQ multiplex PCR; TCRdb's version includes in-frame clones alone and lacks a portion of them. The sample shows about 46,000 clones, around 93% of them seen only once. This specimen consisted of peripheral blood, obtained in the third trimester of pregnancy. These receptors all stem from a female donor with multiple sclerosis, enrolled in a pregnancy study.

This chain connects TRBV28 to TRBJ1-5, with D hard to call. This CDR3 has 13 amino acids. The ends were cut back, 4 bases at V and 2 bases at J, with 6 bases in the middle. CDR1 is MDHEN and CDR2 is SYDVKM in the germline V gene. In nucleotides, the CDR3 is TGTGCCAGCAGTTCTCCGGGCAATCAGCCCCAGCATTTT. This encodes CASSSPGNQPQHF.

V usage is TRBV7-2 and J usage is TRBJ1-1; TRBD1 might be the D (6 bases). V shed 3 bases and J shed 4 bases, with 12 bases lying between them. Germline CDR1 is SGHTA and CDR2 is FQGNSA. The CDR3 runs to 14 residues. The CDR3 region has the DNA TGTGCCAGCAGCTTCCAAGAGACAGGCACTGAAGCTTTCTTT. It codes for CASSFQETGTEAFF.

V and J are TRBV18 and TRBJ2-2, with TRBD2 identical over 7 bases. The junction had 0 bases not matched to a gene; V was cut back by 2 bases and J by 0 bases. The CDR3 runs to 15 residues. Germline-derived CDR1 and CDR2 are KGHSH and LQKENI. For the CDR3, the DNA is TGTGCCAGCTCACCAAGCGGGACGAACACCGGGGAGCTGTTTTTT. It encodes CASSPSGTNTGELFF.

The J gene is TRBJ1-5, the V gene TRBV6-5; possible D gene TRBD1, 6 bases. Trimming removed 8 bases at V and 2 bases at J, with 13 bases between. The CDR3 is made up of 14 amino acids. Per the germline V gene, CDR1 is MNHEY and CDR2 is SVGAGI. The CDR3 sequence: CASGEGGGNQPQHF. DNA of the CDR3: TGTGCCAGCGGTGAGGGGGGGGGCAATCAGCCCCAGCATTTT.

This chain links TRBV12-5 with TRBJ2-7, with D maybe TRBD2 (5 bases). Trimming stripped 7 bases from V and 2 bases from J, with 18 bases between. This CDR3 has 15 residues. Germline V gene sequence: CDR1 LGHNT, CDR2 FRNRAP. CDR3 region: CASALFWGATYEQYF. The CDR3 coding sequence is TGTGCTAGTGCCTTATTTTGGGGAGCCACCTACGAGCAGTACTTC.

V gene TRBV7-9 combines with J gene TRBJ1-2, with D maybe TRBD1 (6 bases). V was cut by 4 bases and J by 8 bases, with 14 bases left in between. This CDR3 is built from 13 residues. In germline, CDR1 is SEHNR, CDR2 FQNEAQ (reference sequence). The CDR3 here is CASSSTQGHGYTF. In DNA, the CDR3 is TGTGCCAGCAGCTCGACACAGGGTCACGGCTACACCTTC.

The rearrangement joins TRBV27 to TRBJ2-3, with TRBD2 identical over 10 bases. Germline V gives CDR1 MNHEY, CDR2 SMNVEV (reference sequence). The ends lost 5 bases at V and 1 base at J; junction bases unmatched: 15. This CDR3 contains 19 residues. CDR3 protein: CASSPFMVLAGVGTDTQYF. DNA of the CDR3: TGTGCCAGCAGTCCTTTCATGGTTCTAGCGGGAGTGGGCACAGATACGCAGTATTTT.

This chain joins TRBV19 and TRBJ1-1; a possible D gene is TRBD1 (6 bases). CDR1 is LNHDA, CDR2 SQIVND, per germline (reference sequence). The CDR3 runs to 17 residues. V was trimmed by 5 bases and J by 4 bases, leaving 23 bases between them. CDR3 protein: CASSPGGAGLGGTEAFF. The CDR3 nucleotides are TGTGCCAGTAGTCCCGGGGGGGCAGGGCTAGGCGGCACTGAAGCTTTCTTT.

CDR3 coding DNA: TGTGCCAGCAGCTTGGTGGCTGAGCAGTTCTTC. This encodes CASSLVAEQFF. The chain carries TRBV11-2 and TRBJ2-1, with D hard to call. The germline V gene has CDR1 SGHAT and CDR2 FQNNGV. V lost 3 bases to trimming and J lost 9 bases, with 6 bases between them. The length of the CDR3 is 11 residues.

The V gene is TRBV29-1, the J gene TRBJ2-3, with D tentatively TRBD2 (5 bases). Germline V gene sequence: CDR1 SQVTM, CDR2 ANQGSEA. This CDR3 is built from 16 residues. Trimming stripped 2 bases from V and 2 bases from J, with 17 bases between. CDR3 coding DNA: TGCAGCGTTGAAAATTTAGGACTGGGAAACACAGATACGCAGTATTTT. This sequence encodes CSVENLGLGNTDTQYF.

The chain employs TRBV7-2 and TRBJ2-7; 11 bases agree with TRBD1. J lost 7 bases, V lost 5 bases, and 4 bases had no gene match. From germline, CDR1 is SGHTA and CDR2 FQGNSA. There are 13 residues in the CDR3. CDR3 in DNA: TGTGCCAGCAGCCTAGGGACAGGGGGTGAGCAGTACTTC. Translating gives CASSLGTGGEQYF.

CDR3 in amino acids: CASSSGTGNQPQHF. CDR3 coding DNA: TGTGCCAGCAGTTCCGGGACAGGGAATCAGCCCCAGCATTTT. This chain joins TRBV2 and TRBJ1-5, with TRBD1 matching over 9 bases. This CDR3 region has 14 residues. Per the germline V gene, CDR1 is SNHLY and CDR2 is FYNNEI. V trimming: 5 bases; J trimming: 4 bases; junction bases outside the gene matches: 3.

This sequence joins TRBV5-8 and TRBJ1-1; D is unresolved. The CDR3 covers 10 residues. Trimming stripped 2 bases from V and 8 bases from J, with 4 bases between. The V gene's germline CDR1 is SGHTS and CDR2 YDEGEE. In nucleotides, the CDR3 is TGTGCCAGCAGCTTTTCGGAAGCTTTCTTT. It codes for CASSFSEAFF.

The chain joins TRBV4-1 to TRBJ2-1; D may be TRBD2 (6 bases). This CDR3 has 14 residues. Germline lookup yields CDR1 MGHRA and CDR2 YSYEKL. V was clipped by 0 bases and J by 4 bases, with 7 bases between them. The CDR3 loop reads CASSQEGGYNEQFF. For the CDR3, the DNA is TGCGCCAGCAGCCAAGAGGGGGGTTACAATGAGCAGTTCTTC.

The rearrangement links TRBV6-1 to TRBJ1-1; TRBD1 might be the D (6 bases). Deletions cut 7 bases from V and 3 bases from J, with 12 bases between. From germline, CDR1 is MNHNS and CDR2 SASEGT. CDR3 length: 13 residues. CDR3 loop: CASNQGRHTEAFF. CDR3 in DNA: TGTGCCAGCAATCAGGGGAGACACACTGAAGCTTTCTTT.

The gene calls are TRBV29-1 and TRBJ2-7, with TRBD1 matching over 7 bases. The CDR3 is made up of 15 amino acids. CDR1 and CDR2 from the germline V gene are SQVTM and ANQGSEA. After removal of 0 bases from V and 2 bases from J, the junction contained 7 bases not matched to a gene. The CDR3 spells CSVEDPTGETYEQYF. The CDR3 DNA sequence: TGCAGCGTTGAAGATCCCACAGGGGAGACCTACGAGCAGTACTTC.

The chain employs TRBV28 and TRBJ1-5; 8 bases match TRBD1. CDR1 is MDHEN, CDR2 SYDVKM, per germline. V dropped 2 bases and J dropped 7; count of bases not matched to a gene: 4. The CDR3 has 14 residues. The CDR3, as DNA: TGTGCCAGCAGTTTAAGACAGGGGTCGCAGCCCCAGCATTTT. Translated, it gives CASSLRQGSQPQHF.

The V and J genes are TRBV7-2 and TRBJ1-5, with unresolved D. Trimming left V 1 base short and J 1 base short, with 11 bases between. The CDR3 contains 16 residues. The germline V gene encodes CDR1 SGHTA and CDR2 FQGNSA. CDR3 nucleotides: TGTGCCAGCAGCTTAGGGACTTTTTCAAGCAATCAGCCCCAGCATTTT. Its translation: CASSLGTFSSNQPQHF. The complete variable domain, with remaining parts taken from reference TRBV7-2 and TRBJ1-5, reads GAGVSQSPSNKVTEKGKDVELRCDPISGHTALYWYRQSLGQGLEFLIYFQGNSAPDKSGLPSDRFSAERTGGSVSTLTIQRTQQEDSAVYLCASSLGTFSSNQPQHFGDGTRLSIL.

The rearrangement uses TRBV7-2 and TRBJ1-6; D not resolved. The CDR3 loop spans 15 amino acids. CDR1 is SGHTA and CDR2 is FQGNSA in the germline V gene. V lost 1 base to trimming and J lost 5 bases, with 9 bases between them. The CDR3 bases are TGTGCCAGCAGCTTAGTTCGCGGGAATAATTCACCCCTCCACTTT. It is translated as CASSLVRGNNSPLHF.

The rearrangement joins TRBV29-1 to TRBJ2-7; TRBD2 aligns across 10 bases. The junction had 5 bases not matched to a gene; V was cut back by 6 bases and J by 3 bases. Germline lookup yields CDR1 SQVTM and CDR2 ANQGSEA. CDR3 length: 13 residues. CDR3 loop: CSVKLAGFYEQYF. The CDR3 bases are TGCAGCGTGAAACTAGCGGGGTTCTACGAGCAGTACTTC.

The rearrangement links TRBV11-2 to TRBJ2-1; 10 positions match TRBD2. V lost 5 bases and J lost 8; bases outside the gene matches: 6. Germline CDR1 and CDR2: SGHAT and FQNNGV. The CDR3 length is 14 residues. The CDR3 coding sequence is TGTGCCAGCAGCCCCAGACTAGCGGGCGATGAGCAGTTCTTC. Translation: CASSPRLAGDEQFF.

This chain joins TRBV7-9 and TRBJ2-7, with 7 bases identical to TRBD1. The J segment lost 3 bases and the V segment lost 5 bases, leaving 4 bases of the junction unmatched. The CDR3 covers 13 residues. Germline V gene data show CDR1 as SEHNR and CDR2 as FQNEAQ (reference sequence). The chain's CDR3 is CASSLWDSYEQYF. CDR3 DNA sequence: TGTGCCAGCAGCCTATGGGACAGCTACGAGCAGTACTTC.

This clone was counted once. The chain carries TRBV5-4 and TRBJ2-6, with D perhaps matching TRBD2 (5 bases). Germline loops: CDR1 SGHNT, CDR2 YYREEE (reference sequence). This CDR3 contains 16 residues. Between the trimmed V and J ends, which lost 4 bases and 0 bases, there was a span of 11 bases. Here the CDR3 DNA reads TGTGCCAGCAGCCAACTAGGGAACTCTGGGGCCAACGTCCTGACTTTC. It encodes CASSQLGNSGANVLTF.

The chain joins TRBV28 to TRBJ1-2; no clear D gene. The CDR3 is 13 amino acids. Trimming took off 3 bases at V and 2 bases at J, with 7 bases between the two ends. The germline CDR1 and CDR2 sequences are MDHEN and SYDVKM. In DNA, the CDR3 is TGTGCCAGCAGTTTCACTCGGAACTATGGCTACACCTTC. It yields the protein CASSFTRNYGYTF.

V usage is TRBV13 and J usage is TRBJ1-2, with D perhaps TRBD1 (6 bases). The germline gives CDR1 PRHDT, CDR2 FYEKMQ (reference sequence). The ends were cut back, 2 bases at V and 2 bases at J, with 9 bases in the middle. This CDR3 comprises 14 residues. The CDR3 sequence: CASSLRTENYGYTF. In DNA, the CDR3 is TGTGCCAGCAGCTTAAGGACAGAGAACTATGGCTACACCTTC.

The rearrangement uses TRBV6-5 and TRBJ2-3, with 11 bases identical to TRBD2. The CDR3 length is 15 residues. With V trimmed by 4 bases and J by 2 bases, 2 bases remained unmatched. The germline V gene has CDR1 MNHEY and CDR2 SVGAGI. The CDR3 DNA sequence: TGTGCCAGCAGTTTACTAGCGGGAGTCACAGATACGCAGTATTTT. Translating it yields CASSLLAGVTDTQYF.

This clone was seen only once. The J gene is TRBJ2-7, the V gene TRBV7-6; 12 bases match TRBD2. Germline lookup yields CDR1 SGHVS and CDR2 FNYEAQ. The V segment lost 5 bases and the J segment 6 bases; nucleotides outside the gene matches: 8. The CDR3 is 15 amino acids. This chain's CDR3 is CASSDTSGRSSEQYF. The CDR3 coding sequence is TGTGCCAGCAGCGACACTAGCGGGAGGTCATCCGAGCAGTACTTC.

The V call is TRBV28, the J call TRBJ1-4; 9 bases are shared with TRBD1. After removal of 2 bases from V and 9 bases from J, the junction contained 4 bases not matched to a gene. This CDR3 region has 14 residues. CDR1 is MDHEN, CDR2 SYDVKM, per germline. In nucleotides, the CDR3 is TGTGCCAGCAGTTTAGGACAGGGGAATCAAAAACTGTTTTTT. It specifies CASSLGQGNQKLFF.

V and J are TRBV7-3 and TRBJ2-3; D may be TRBD1 (6 bases). Looked up from germline, CDR1 is SGHTA and CDR2 is FQGTGA. This CDR3 has 16 amino acids. Trimming shortened V by 2 bases and J by 6 bases, and 18 bases separated the two germline ends. In nucleotides, the CDR3 is TGTGCCAGCAGCTTAGGGACATTCCCAGGGGTGGATACGCAGTATTTT. It translates to CASSLGTFPGVDTQYF.

V gene TRBV2 combines with J gene TRBJ2-2, with D perhaps matching TRBD1 (6 bases). V lost 4 bases and J 0 bases, leaving 15 bases between the germline ends. The CDR3 has 17 amino acids. In germline, CDR1 is SNHLY, CDR2 FYNNEI. CDR3 region: CASSGFDRRPNTGELFF. The CDR3 DNA sequence: TGTGCCAGCAGTGGTTTCGACAGGCGCCCGAACACCGGGGAGCTGTTTTTT.

V and J are TRBV5-1 and TRBJ2-2; 12 bases are a match to TRBD2. Germline lookup yields CDR1 SGHRS and CDR2 YFSETQ. The trim removed 5 bases at V and 2 bases at J, leaving 7 bases unmatched. This CDR3 contains 17 residues. CDR3 DNA sequence: TGCGCCAGCAGACCACTAGCGGGAGGTGGAAACACCGGGGAGCTGTTTTTT. Its protein product is CASRPLAGGGNTGELFF.

V usage is TRBV18 and J usage is TRBJ1-1; TRBD1 aligns across 7 bases. Per the germline V gene, CDR1 is KGHSH and CDR2 is LQKENI. The CDR3 has 16 residues. V was pared by 4 bases and J by 0 bases, with 8 bases of the junction left unmatched. The DNA for the CDR3 is TGTGCCAGCTCACTACAGGGACAGCTTATGAACACTGAAGCTTTCTTT. Encoded protein: CASSLQGQLMNTEAFF.